Listed below are T cell receptor beta chains from one sample, sequenced in a study of metastatic and nonmetastatic thyroid tumors. TCRdb re-clonotyped the PCR reads through MiXCR. This table holds some 16,000 clones, 20% to 30% found once. The sequenced sample consisted of tumor tissue. These receptors originate from a male donor with papillary thyroid cancer or a benign thyroid nodule (not recorded which). Some clones in this sample may be carry-over from other donors' samples. Both conserved end residues are part of each CDR3. D genes are given only for firm matches. Only part of the rows carry a size: once, few, many, or a class if the clone is expanded.

TRBV28,few,TRBJ2-1,.,TGTGCCAGCAGTCCCCAATGGAGCCCGGGTACGGGTGGTATTGAGCAGTTCTTC,CASSPQWSPGTGGIEQFF
TRBV19,.,TRBJ2-7,.,TGTGCCAGTAGTAATTGGTCAAATATTAGCGGTAATACCTACGAGCAGTACTTC,CASSNWSNISGNTYEQYF
TRBV5-5,many,TRBJ2-6,.,TGTGCCAGCAGCTACAGGGTCTCTGGGGCCAACGTCCTGACTTTC,CASSYRVSGANVLTF
TRBV6-5,few,TRBJ1-1,TRBD1,TGTGCCAGCAGTTACTCATCTCGGGACAGGGGAGTGAACACTGAAGCTTTCTTT,CASSYSSRDRGVNTEAFF
TRBV6-1,.,TRBJ1-1,.,TGTGCCAGCATTGGTGCCCTTTTTGGAACTGAAGCTTTCTTT,CASIGALFGTEAFF
TRBV20-1,.,TRBJ1-1,.,TGCAGTGCTAGAGGAGGCAAAGGTAGCACTGAAGCTTTCTTT,CSARGGKGSTEAFF
TRBV29-1,many,TRBJ1-2,TRBD1,TGCAGCGTTGAGGGACAGGGGGGGAAGGGCTACACCTTC,CSVEGQGGKGYTF
TRBV18,few,TRBJ2-3,.,TGTGCCAGCTCGCCAACGGGACATAGCACAGATACGCAGTATTTT,CASSPTGHSTDTQYF
TRBV6-1,few,TRBJ2-3,.,TGTGCCAGCAGTGAAACAAAAGTGAGCACAGATACGCAGTATTTT,CASSETKVSTDTQYF
TRBV7-9,many,TRBJ2-2,.,TGTGCCAGCACCTGGGGGGCAGCCGGGGAGCTGTTTTTT,CASTWGAAGELFF
TRBV7-2,.,TRBJ1-2,.,TGTGCCAGCAGCTTGGGGGCAGGCTATGGCTACACCTTC,CASSLGAGYGYTF
TRBV19,few,TRBJ1-1,TRBD1,TGTGCCGCAAGAAACAGGGGGGGGAACACTGAAGCTTTCTTT,CAARNRGGNTEAFF
TRBV6-1,few,TRBJ2-1,TRBD2,TGTGCCAGCGGCCTAGCGGGAGGTACAGGGGATGAGCAGTTCTTC,CASGLAGGTGDEQFF
TRBV6-1,few,TRBJ1-2,TRBD1,TGTGCCAGCAGTGTGACAGGGGGAACCTATGGCTACACCTTC,CASSVTGGTYGYTF
TRBV27,few,TRBJ2-3,TRBD2,TGTGTCAGCAGCCTACCGGGACTATACACAGATACGCAGTATTTT,CVSSLPGLYTDTQYF
TRBV12-3/TRBV12-4,.,TRBJ2-2,TRBD1,TGTGCCAGCAGTTTGAAGCCGGGACAGGGGGCCGGCGGCACCGGGGAGCTGTTTTTT,CASSLKPGQGAGGTGELFF
TRBV18,many,TRBJ2-7,.,TGTGCCAGCTCACGGTCCCCCAACTCCTACGAGCAGTACTTC,CASSRSPNSYEQYF
TRBV28,few,TRBJ1-5,TRBD1,TGTGCCAGCAGTTATACAGGGGCGAGGAGTCAGCCCCAGCATTTT,CASSYTGARSQPQHF
TRBV27,.,TRBJ1-2,.,TGTGCCAGCGTCGGAGCGGTTAATCGGGGCTACACCTTC,CASVGAVNRGYTF
TRBV6-2/TRBV6-3,.,TRBJ2-7,.,TGTGCCAGCAGAGACGGAGGGAGCTCCTACGATCAGTACTTC,CASRDGGSSYDQYF
TRBV5-1,medium-sized,TRBJ1-1,.,TGCGCCAGCAGCTTGGATAGCGGCCGGACTGAAGCTTTCTTT,CASSLDSGRTEAFF
TRBV20-1,.,TRBJ2-7,.,TGCAGTGCTAGAGGGGGAGTGGGGGGCACCGACGAGCAGTACTTC,CSARGGVGGTDEQYF
TRBV9,many,TRBJ2-7,TRBD2,TGTGCCAGCAGCGAAACTAGCGGAGCGGCCTACGAGCAGTACTTC,CASSETSGAAYEQYF
TRBV6-1,few,TRBJ2-7,TRBD1,TGTGCCAGCAGCTTCCGGGACAGTCGAGCCTACGAGCAGTACTTC,CASSFRDSRAYEQYF
TRBV13,.,TRBJ2-5,.,TGTGCCAGCAGCCGGGTGGGATTCTCACAAGATACCCAGTACTTC,CASSRVGFSQDTQYF
TRBV19,.,TRBJ2-3,TRBD2,TGTGCCAGTAGTAGTCCCGGGACTATCGACACAGATACGCAGTATTTT,CASSSPGTIDTDTQYF
TRBV5-4,many,TRBJ2-1,.,TGTGCCAGCAGCTTTGTCCAGGGCTATTTCGATGAGCAGTTCTTC,CASSFVQGYFDEQFF
TRBV27,few,TRBJ1-2,.,TGTGCCAGCAGGGAGGATGGCTACACCTTC,CASREDGYTF
TRBV24-1,many,TRBJ2-1,.,TGTGCCACCAGTGATCCGGGTGTTAGGGGCGAGCAGTTCTTC,CATSDPGVRGEQFF
TRBV9,medium-sized,TRBJ2-1,.,TGTGCCAGCAGCGTGGCACCCGGGAAACAGGTCGATGAGCAGTTCTTC,CASSVAPGKQVDEQFF
TRBV20-1,.,TRBJ2-1,TRBD2,TGCAGTGCTAGAGATCGGCGGGGGGGCCACAATGAGCAGTTCTTC,CSARDRRGGHNEQFF
TRBV27,few,TRBJ2-7,TRBD2,TGTGCCAGCCGAGTGGGGGGCCTCGGGACTAGCGGTAAGGAGCAGTACTTC,CASRVGGLGTSGKEQYF
TRBV7-9,.,TRBJ1-2,.,TGTGCCAGCAGCTACAACCCGGACAGCTATGGCTACACCTTC,CASSYNPDSYGYTF
TRBV6-6,few,TRBJ2-1,.,TGTGCCAGCAGTTACGCAGGGGTTAGGGTTTACAATGAGCAGTTCTTC,CASSYAGVRVYNEQFF
TRBV3-1,many,TRBJ1-2,.,TGTGCCAGCAGCCGCGAAGGGACCACGGCGAACTATGGCTACACCTTC,CASSREGTTANYGYTF
TRBV28,few,TRBJ1-2,.,TGTGCCAGCAGTTTTTCGGTCCAGCGCCTGGATATGCCCTATGGCTACACCTTC,CASSFSVQRLDMPYGYTF
TRBV20-1,.,TRBJ2-5,TRBD2,TGCAGTGCTAGAGATTGGGGATTAGCGGGAGGGCATGGAGAGACCCAGTACTTC,CSARDWGLAGGHGETQYF